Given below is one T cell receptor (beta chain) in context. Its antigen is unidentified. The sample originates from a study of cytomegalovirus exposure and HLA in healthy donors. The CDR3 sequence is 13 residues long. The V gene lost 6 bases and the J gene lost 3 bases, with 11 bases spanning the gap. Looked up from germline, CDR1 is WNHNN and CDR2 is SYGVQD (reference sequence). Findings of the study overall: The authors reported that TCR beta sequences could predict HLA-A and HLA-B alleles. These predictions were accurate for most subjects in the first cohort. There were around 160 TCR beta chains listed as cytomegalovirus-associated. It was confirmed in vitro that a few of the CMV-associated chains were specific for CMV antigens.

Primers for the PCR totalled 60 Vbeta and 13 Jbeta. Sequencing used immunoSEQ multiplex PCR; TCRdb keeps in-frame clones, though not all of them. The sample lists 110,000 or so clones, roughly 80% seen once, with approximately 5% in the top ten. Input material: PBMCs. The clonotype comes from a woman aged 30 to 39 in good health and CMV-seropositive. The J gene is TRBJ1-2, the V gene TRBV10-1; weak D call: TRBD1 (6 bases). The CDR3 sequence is CASRTGRDYGYTF. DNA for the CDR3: TGCGCCAGCAGGACAGGAAGGGACTATGGCTACACCTTC.